The sequence of this T cell receptor beta chain was determined in a study of graft-versus-host responses after intestinal transplantation. Generated by immunoSEQ multiplex PCR, the TCRdb table keeps only in-frame clones and is missing some. The sample records more than 13,000 clones, around 40% being singletons. J lost 3 bases, V lost 6 bases, and 7 bases had no gene match. The CDR3 is 15 amino acids. Germline assignment: CDR1 SNHLY and CDR2 FYNNEI. In this sample, this clone turned up a few times. Each mixed lymphocyte reaction held some 200,000 CFSE-labeled responders and some 200,000 irradiated violet-dye-labeled stimulators.

The chain links TRBV2 to TRBJ2-1, with TRBD1 matching 8 bases. This receptor was identified in a human patient who received an intestinal transplant. The material sequenced was alloreactive CD8+ T cells from a mixed lymphocyte reaction culture, taken before intestinal transplant. The subset: CFSE-low proliferating T cells sorted from approximately 6-day pre-transplant mixed lymphocyte reaction (GvH or HvG direction). The CDR3 sequence: CASSATGGNYNEQFF. Written as DNA, the CDR3 is TGTGCCAGCAGCGCCACAGGGGGTAACTACAATGAGCAGTTCTTC. The entire variable domain, with the rest obtained from reference TRBV2 and TRBJ2-1, is as follows: EPEVTQTPSHQVTQMGQEVILRCVPISNHLYFYWYRQILGQKVEFLVSFYNNEISEKSEIFDDQFSVERPDGSNFTLKIRSTKLEDSAMYFCASSATGGNYNEQFFGPGTRLTVL.